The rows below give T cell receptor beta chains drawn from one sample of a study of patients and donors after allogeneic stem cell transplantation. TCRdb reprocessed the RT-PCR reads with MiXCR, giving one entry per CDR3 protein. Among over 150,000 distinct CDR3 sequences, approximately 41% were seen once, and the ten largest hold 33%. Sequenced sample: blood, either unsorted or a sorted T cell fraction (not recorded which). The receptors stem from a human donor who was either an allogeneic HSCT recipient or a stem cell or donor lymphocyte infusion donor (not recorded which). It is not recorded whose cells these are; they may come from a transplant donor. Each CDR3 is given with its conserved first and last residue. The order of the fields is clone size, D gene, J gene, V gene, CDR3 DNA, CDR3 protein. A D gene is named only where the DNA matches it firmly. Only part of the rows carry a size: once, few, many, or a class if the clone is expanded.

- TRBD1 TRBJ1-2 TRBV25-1 TGTGCCAGCAGTGAACATCTCCCCCGGGACAGGACTAACTATGGCTACACCTTC CASSEHLPRDRTNYGYTF
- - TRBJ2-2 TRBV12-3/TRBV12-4 TGTGCCAGCAGTTTAGCGAGCGGACTTAACACCGGGGAGCTGTTTTTT CASSLASGLNTGELFF
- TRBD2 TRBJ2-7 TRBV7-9 TGTGCCAGCAGCTATTGGGGCGGGAGGTACTCCTACGAGCAGTACTTC CASSYWGGRYSYEQYF
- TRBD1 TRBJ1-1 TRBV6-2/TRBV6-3 TGTGCCAGCAGTTACCCCCCAGGGACAGTGAACACTGAAGCTTTCTTT CASSYPPGTVNTEAFF
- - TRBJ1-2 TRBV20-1 TGCAGTGCAGGGATGCTCCGGGACGGCCTAGCTAACTATGGCTACACCTTC CSAGMLRDGLANYGYTF
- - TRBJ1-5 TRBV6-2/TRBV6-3 TGTGCCAGCAGTCCTGACCGCTATAGCAATCAGCCCCAGCATTTT CASSPDRYSNQPQHF
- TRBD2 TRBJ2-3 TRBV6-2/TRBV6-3 TGTGCCAGTGACAGCGGGAGGGGTACAGATACGCAGTATTTT CASDSGRGTDTQYF
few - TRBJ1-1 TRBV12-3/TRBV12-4 TGTGCCAGCAGCCCAGCCTGGGGGACTGAAGCTTTCTTT CASSPAWGTEAFF
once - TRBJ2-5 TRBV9 TGTGCCAGCAGCGTAGGAAGGGTGGGTAGTGAGACCCAGTACTTC CASSVGRVGSETQYF
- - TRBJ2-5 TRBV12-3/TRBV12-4 TGTGCCAGCAGTTTAGGAGGGGACCCGGAGGTCTTC CASSLGGDPEVF
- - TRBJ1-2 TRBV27 TGTGCCAGCAGTTACGGACTCCACAATAACTATGGCTACACCTTC CASSYGLHNNYGYTF
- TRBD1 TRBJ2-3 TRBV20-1 TGCAGTGCTATACGGACAGGGACGACAGATACGCAGTATTTT CSAIRTGTTDTQYF
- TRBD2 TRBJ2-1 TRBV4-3 TGCGCCAGCAGCCTGTCACTAGCGGGAGTCTATGAGCAGTTCTTC CASSLSLAGVYEQFF
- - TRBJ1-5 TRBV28 TGTGCCAGCAGTTTTGGCAGGCCGGGCAGCAATCAGCCCCAGCATTTT CASSFGRPGSNQPQHF
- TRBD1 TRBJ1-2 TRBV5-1 TGCGCCAGCAGCTTGGCCGACAGGGACCTGACGGGCTACACCTTC CASSLADRDLTGYTF
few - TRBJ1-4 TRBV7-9 TGTGCTACAGATTACTTTAATGAAAAACTGTTTTTT CATDYFNEKLFF
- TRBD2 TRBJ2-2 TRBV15 TGTGCCACCACGATAGCGGGAGATAACACCGGGGAGCTGTTTTTT CATTIAGDNTGELFF
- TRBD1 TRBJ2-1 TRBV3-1 TGTGCCAGCAGCCAAGGGGACAGGGAGGGGTTCTTC CASSQGDREGFF
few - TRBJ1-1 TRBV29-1 TGCAGCGTTGAAGCACGGCCCGGGACTCCACGGACTGAAGCTTTCTTT CSVEARPGTPRTEAFF
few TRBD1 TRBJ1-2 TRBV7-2 TGTGCCAGCAGCCGGGACAGCTTGGGTGGCTACACCTTC CASSRDSLGGYTF
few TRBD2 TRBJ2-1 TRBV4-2 TGTGCCAGCAGCCTGTTTCCACATACTAGCGGTATACCCAATGAGCAGTTCTTC CASSLFPHTSGIPNEQFF
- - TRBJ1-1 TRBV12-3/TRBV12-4 TGTGCCAGCACGCGCCTGGGAAACACTGAAGCTTTCTTT CASTRLGNTEAFF
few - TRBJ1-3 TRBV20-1 TGCAGTGCTCCGGGGGAGCCCGGAAACACCATATATTTT CSAPGEPGNTIYF
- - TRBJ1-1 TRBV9 TGTGCCAGCACCCCCCCACTGACAGGACAAACTGAAGCTTTCTTT CASTPPLTGQTEAFF
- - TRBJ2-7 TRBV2 TGTGCCAGCAGAGACAGCCCGTACGAGCAGTACTTC CASRDSPYEQYF
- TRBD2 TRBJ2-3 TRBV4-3 TGCGCCAGCAGCCAAGAAGGATCTAGCGGGAGTCCCACAGATACGCAGTATTTT CASSQEGSSGSPTDTQYF
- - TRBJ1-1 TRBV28 TGTGCCAGCAGACCCCTGCCCTCGACAGGCATGAACACTGAAGCTTTCTTT CASRPLPSTGMNTEAFF
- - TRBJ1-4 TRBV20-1 TGCAGTGCTAGAGATGTAAGGGGTCCTAATGAAAAACTGTTTTTT CSARDVRGPNEKLFF
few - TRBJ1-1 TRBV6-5 TGTGCCAGCAGTTACCTCGTTGGGCGGGGGAGCACTGAAGCTTTCTTT CASSYLVGRGSTEAFF
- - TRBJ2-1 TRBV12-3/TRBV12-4 TGTGCCAGCAATCAAGGGATAGAAGCCTTCAATGAGCAGTTCTTC CASNQGIEAFNEQFF
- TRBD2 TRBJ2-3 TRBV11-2 TGTGCCAGCAGCTTTGGGGCGGGAGTCGTAGATACGCAGTATTTT CASSFGAGVVDTQYF
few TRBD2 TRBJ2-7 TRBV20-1 TGCAGTGCTAGGACTAGCGGGAGTTACGAGCAGTACTTC CSARTSGSYEQYF
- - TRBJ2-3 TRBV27 TGTGCCAGCTCCCCGGGACTTGACACAGATACGCAGTATTTT CASSPGLDTDTQYF
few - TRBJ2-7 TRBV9 TGTGCCAGCAGCGCCGGGTGGCTATCCTACGAGCAGTACTTC CASSAGWLSYEQYF
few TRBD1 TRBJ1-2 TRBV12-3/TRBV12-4 TGTGCCAGCAGTTTAATCCCAGGGGGCAGCGGCTACACCTTC CASSLIPGGSGYTF
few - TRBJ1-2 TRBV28 TGTGCCAGCAGTTTGCCAGGGAGGTTGAATGGCTACACCTTC CASSLPGRLNGYTF
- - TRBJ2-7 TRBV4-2 TGTGCCAGCAGCCAAGATAGAAGTTCAAGTTACGAGCAGTACTTC CASSQDRSSSYEQYF
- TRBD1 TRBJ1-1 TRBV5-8 TGTGCCAGCAGCTTGGCGACAGGGCGAAACACTGAAGCTTTCTTT CASSLATGRNTEAFF
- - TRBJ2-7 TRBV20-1 TGCAGTGCTGAAGAAAATGTCTACGAGCAGTACTTC CSAEENVYEQYF
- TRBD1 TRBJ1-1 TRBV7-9 TGTGCCCTGGGGGGGACAGGGGGCGAGGTCACTGAAGCTTTCTTT CALGGTGGEVTEAFF
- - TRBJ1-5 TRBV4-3 TGCGCCAGCAGCCAAGATGATGGGGGTGACCAGCCCCAGCATTTT CASSQDDGGDQPQHF
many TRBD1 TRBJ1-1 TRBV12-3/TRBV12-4 TGTGCCAGCAGTTCGAATACAGGGGCGGGCGCTGAAGCTTTCTTT CASSSNTGAGAEAFF
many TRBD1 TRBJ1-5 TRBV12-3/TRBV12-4 TGTGCCAGCAGCATGGGACAGGGGAATCAGCCCCAGCATTTT CASSMGQGNQPQHF
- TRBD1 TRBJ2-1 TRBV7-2 TGTGCCAGCACTCTAGGGGGGACAGGGTCTACTGAGCAGTTCTTC CASTLGGTGSTEQFF
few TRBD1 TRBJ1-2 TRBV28 TGTGCCAGCAGGTTACAGGGGGCCGACTATGGCTACACCTTC CASRLQGADYGYTF
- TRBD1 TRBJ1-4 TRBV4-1 TGCGCCAGCAGCCAAGGTCCGGGACAGGGTGAAAAACTGTTTTTT CASSQGPGQGEKLFF
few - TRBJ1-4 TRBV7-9 TGTGCCAGCAGCTTATTCGAGGGGCCTCTGCAACTGTTTTTT CASSLFEGPLQLFF
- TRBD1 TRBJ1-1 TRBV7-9 TGTGCCAGCAGCCAGGGACAGGTGAACACTGAAGCTTTCTTT CASSQGQVNTEAFF
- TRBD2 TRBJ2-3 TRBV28 TGTGCCAGCAGTCACCAAAGACTAGCGGGGGACACAGATACGCAGTATTTT CASSHQRLAGDTDTQYF
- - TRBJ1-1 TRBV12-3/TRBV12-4 TGTGCCAGCAGTACCGACGAGGGAACTGAAGCTTTCTTT CASSTDEGTEAFF
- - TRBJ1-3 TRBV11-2 TGTGCCAGCAGCTTCGGAGACAGGATTCTCTCTGGAAACACCATATATTTT CASSFGDRILSGNTIYF
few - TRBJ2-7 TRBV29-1 TGCAGCGTTGATGAGGGGGTCGGCCACGAGCAGTACTTC CSVDEGVGHEQYF
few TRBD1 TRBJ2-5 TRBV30 TGTGCCTGGAGAATCAGGGGGCAAGAGACCCAGTACTTC CAWRIRGQETQYF
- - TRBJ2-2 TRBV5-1 TGCGCCAGCAGCTTGGACGGGGCCGGGGAGCTGTTTTTT CASSLDGAGELFF
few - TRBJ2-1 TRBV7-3 TGTGCCAGCAGCTTAACCGGGGCAGGCAATGAGCAGTTCTTC CASSLTGAGNEQFF
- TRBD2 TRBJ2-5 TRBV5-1 TGCGCCAGCAGCTTGGAGGACGGGAGGGGCTTCCAGTACTTC CASSLEDGRGFQYF
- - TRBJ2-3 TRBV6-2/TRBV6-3 TGTGCCAGCAGCTCCCGAGACTATTACACAGATACGCAGTATTTT CASSSRDYYTDTQYF
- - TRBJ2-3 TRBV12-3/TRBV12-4 TGTGCCAGCAGGGGGACCGCCGGGAGCACAGATACGCAGTATTTT CASRGTAGSTDTQYF